These 5 T cell receptor beta chains came from one sample sequenced in a study of cytomegalovirus exposure and HLA in healthy donors. Amplification used 60 Vbeta primers and 13 Jbeta primers. TCRdb's table, derived via immunoSEQ multiplex PCR, lists solely in-frame clones and lacks some. The sample shows 190,000 or so clones, 80% to 85% of them seen only once. The sequencing input was PBMCs. The receptors originated from a man aged 50 to 59 in good health and CMV-seronegative.

This clone was detected once. This rearrangement joins TRBV6-5 to TRBJ1-2, with 9 nucleotides matching TRBD1. V lost 2 bases and J lost 4; bases outside the gene matches: 2. Germline V gives CDR1 MNHEY, CDR2 SVGAGI. The CDR3 loop spans 14 amino acids. The chain's CDR3 is CASSYQGQGYGYTF. For the CDR3, the DNA is TGTGCCAGCAGTTACCAGGGACAGGGCTATGGCTACACCTTC.

V usage is TRBV4-2 and J usage is TRBJ1-5; no firm D call. V was pared by 1 base and J by 9 bases, with 16 bases between. The CDR3 is made up of 15 amino acids. Germline V gene lookup returns CDR1 LGHNA and CDR2 YNFKEQ. The CDR3 DNA reads as TGTGCCAGCAGCCAAGGTCGGTCAGGCTCTCGGCCCCAGCATTTT. This codes for CASSQGRSGSRPQHF.

CDR3 loop: CAISEPGTGQETQYF. The DNA of the CDR3 is TGTGCCATCAGTGAGCCGGGGACAGGTCAAGAGACCCAGTACTTC. This chain links TRBV10-3 with TRBJ2-5, with 8 bases matching TRBD1. V lost 2 bases, J lost 2 bases, and 4 bases stayed unmatched. This CDR3 region has 15 residues. Germline-derived CDR1 and CDR2 are ENHRY and SYGVKD.

Note on this clone: Compared with germline, one end of the junction differs, possibly owing to a read error. The J gene is TRBJ2-7, the V gene TRBV7-7; D gene uncertain. The CDR3 covers 13 residues. Germline loops: CDR1 SSHAT, CDR2 FNYEAQ (reference sequence). CDR3 nucleotides: TGTGCTAGCAGCTTAGACCTCTCGGACGAGCAGTACTTC. Translation gives CASSLDLSDEQYF. The full variable domain, completed using reference TRBV7-7 and TRBJ2-7, is GAGVSQSPRYKVTKRGQDVTLRCDPISSHATLYWYQQALGQGPEFLTYFNYEAQPDKSGLPSDRFSAERPEGSISTLTIQRTEQRDSAMYRCASSLDLSDEQYFGPGTRLTVT.

This chain links TRBV10-2 with TRBJ1-2, with 12 nucleotides matching TRBD1. CDR1 is WSHSY, CDR2 SAAADI, per germline. With V trimmed by 6 bases and J by 7 bases, 6 bases remained unmatched. The CDR3 consists of 14 residues. The CDR3 here is CASRGQGAVGGYTF. CDR3 coding DNA: TGCGCCAGCAGGGGACAGGGGGCGGTCGGTGGCTACACCTTC.